Following are 17 T cell receptor beta chains from one sample sequenced in a study of T cell repertoires in cytomegalovirus infection. MiXCR was run by TCRdb on the reads, yielding one entry per CDR3 protein. The sample carries about 130,000 distinct CDR3 sequences, around 32% recorded once. Antigen specificity for these receptors is unknown. The starting material was CD8+ T cells from cultured PBMCs, obtained from culture after CMV antigen stimulation. Source of these receptors: a human donor in good health (CMV status not recorded). Some clones in this sample may be carry-over from other donors' samples.

This clonotype was counted ten times or more. The CDR3 reads CASSRLRNIQYF. The CDR3 DNA sequence: TGTGCCAGCAGCCGTCTCCGGAACATTCAGTACTTC. The V call is TRBV11-2, the J call TRBJ2-4; D is uncertain. Germline CDR1 is SGHAT and CDR2 is FQNNGV. Trimming removed 5 bases at V and 7 bases at J, with 9 bases between. This CDR3 region has 12 residues.

The chain joins TRBV30 to TRBJ2-1; the match to TRBD2 covers 8 bases. The J segment lost 10 bases and the V segment lost 2 bases, leaving 10 bases of the junction unmatched. Germline loops: CDR1 GTSNPN, CDR2 SVGIG (reference sequence). The CDR3 extends over 14 amino acids. The CDR3, as DNA: TGTGCCTGGAGTCAGCCGGGACTAGGGGAGGAGCAGTTCTTC. Amino acids: CAWSQPGLGEEQFF.

This clonotype was seen repeatedly, ten times or more. V and J are TRBV10-3 and TRBJ2-5; 9 bases are shared with TRBD1. J was trimmed by 3 bases and V by 2 bases; bases with no gene match: 10. The CDR3 extends over 17 amino acids. The germline CDR1 and CDR2 sequences are ENHRY and SYGVKD. In DNA, the CDR3 is TGTGCCATCAGTGAGCCGGCGACAGGGGGGAAAGAAGAGACCCAGTACTTC. Its translation is CAISEPATGGKEETQYF.

This clonotype has just a few counts. CDR3 DNA: TGTGCCACCAGCAGAGTTTGGCCCGTCCGGGGGCAGAGTAATTCACCCCTCCACTTT. Protein: CATSRVWPVRGQSNSPLHF. The chain joins TRBV15 to TRBJ1-6, with a possible D match to TRBD1 (6 bases). The CDR3 has 19 residues. Germline-derived CDR1 and CDR2 are LNHNV and YYDKDF (reference sequence). Trimming removed 1 base from V and 6 bases from J, with 22 bases in between.

This clonotype was recorded many times. V gene TRBV27 combines with J gene TRBJ1-4, with D possibly TRBD1 on 6 matching bases. V was clipped by 0 bases and J by 8 bases, with 7 bases between them. The length of the CDR3 is 13 residues. Per the germline V gene, CDR1 is MNHEY and CDR2 is SMNVEV (reference sequence). The CDR3 DNA reads TGTGCCAGCAGTTTATCGAGGGGGGAAAAACTGTTTTTT. It translates to CASSLSRGEKLFF.

In this sample, this clonotype turned up many times. V gene TRBV12-3 or TRBV12-4 combines with J gene TRBJ1-1; 9 positions match TRBD1. Losses at the gene ends were 5 bases for V and 0 bases for J; bases not matched to a gene: 4. The CDR3 covers 15 residues. DNA for the CDR3: TGTGCCAGCAGTACCACAGGGGGCATGAACACTGAAGCTTTCTTT. Residues: CASSTTGGMNTEAFF.

The rearrangement joins TRBV6-2 or TRBV6-3 to TRBJ2-1, with a weak D call TRBD2 (5 bases). The CDR3 runs to 15 residues. Deletions cut 6 bases from V and 0 bases from J, with 12 bases between. Germline V gene lookup returns CDR1 MNHEY and CDR2 SVGEGT. The CDR3 coding sequence is TGTGCCAGCAGAAACTCGGGGTTCTCCTACAATGAGCAGTTCTTC. This codes for CASRNSGFSYNEQFF.

This chain joins TRBV2 and TRBJ1-5; 7 nucleotides line up with TRBD1. V lost 7 bases and J lost 2; bases outside the gene matches: 2. CDR3 length: 13 amino acids. Germline V CDR1 and CDR2: SNHLY, FYNNEI. CDR3 region: CASNRGGNQPQHF. The CDR3 DNA follows: TGTGCCAGCAACAGGGGAGGCAATCAGCCCCAGCATTTT.

This clonotype showed up many times. The chain combines TRBV7-8 with TRBJ2-3; the D gene is possibly TRBD1 (6 bases). The germline V gene has CDR1 SGHVS and CDR2 FQNEAQ. This CDR3 region has 16 residues. Trimming pared 1 base from V and 4 bases from J, leaving 15 bases between. CDR3: CASSLGERQVPDTQYF. In DNA, the CDR3 is TGTGCCAGCAGCTTAGGCGAGCGACAGGTTCCAGATACGCAGTATTTT.

The rearrangement uses TRBV6-2 or TRBV6-3 and TRBJ2-3; 9 nucleotides align to TRBD2. The ends lost 0 bases at V and 6 bases at J; junction bases unmatched: 19. The CDR3 contains 20 residues. Germline V gene sequence: CDR1 MNHEY, CDR2 SVGEGT. The DNA for the CDR3 is TGTGCCAGCAGTTACTCCCTTCTTGGGGCTAGCGGGGAGGCAGGTGATACGCAGTATTTT. Protein: CASSYSLLGASGEAGDTQYF.

The chain uses TRBV2 and TRBJ2-7; D gene ambiguous. V was shortened by 1 base and J by 1 base, with 8 bases between the two germline ends. The germline gives CDR1 SNHLY, CDR2 FYNNEI. The CDR3 runs 14 residues. CDR3 nucleotides: TGTGCCAGCAGTGAAGGAAGAGTTTCCTACGAGCAGTACTTC. Protein: CASSEGRVSYEQYF.

This clonotype was recorded at least ten times. The rearrangement uses TRBV7-8 and TRBJ2-3, with 15 bases that match TRBD2. Germline lookup yields CDR1 SGHVS and CDR2 FQNEAQ. V lost 5 bases and J lost 2; bases outside the gene matches: 11. CDR3 length: 19 amino acids. CDR3 DNA sequence: TGTGCCAGCAGCGCGGGACTAGCGGGGGGCCTGTTGATCACAGATACGCAGTATTTT. It translates to CASSAGLAGGLLITDTQYF.

The J gene is TRBJ1-2, the V gene TRBV12-3 or TRBV12-4; TRBD1 is a possible D gene (5 bases). This CDR3 region has 14 residues. The germline V and J ends were trimmed by 5 bases and 2 bases, with 12 bases remaining between them. The CDR3 here is CASSPLGHNYGYTF. The CDR3 coding sequence is TGTGCCAGCAGTCCCCTCGGACACAACTATGGCTACACCTTC.

This clonotype was detected many times. The gene calls are TRBV7-2 and TRBJ1-1, with TRBD1 identical over 7 bases. Germline V gene sequence: CDR1 SGHTA, CDR2 FQGNSA. The V gene end was trimmed by 6 bases and the J gene end by 3 bases; junction bases not matched to a gene: 10. The CDR3 consists of 15 residues. The DNA of the CDR3 is TGTGCCAGCAGGGGGGAATACAGGGGCCACACTGAAGCTTTCTTT. Translation gives CASRGEYRGHTEAFF. The complete variable domain, with remaining parts taken from reference TRBV7-2 and TRBJ1-1, reads GAGVSQSPSNKVTEKGKDVELRCDPISGHTALYWYRQSLGQGLEFLIYFQGNSAPDKSGLPSDRFSAERTGGSVSTLTIQRTQQEDSAVYLCASRGEYRGHTEAFFGQGTRLTVV.

This clonotype has more than one count but fewer than ten. V is TRBV6-5 and J is TRBJ1-1, with no clear D. There are 14 residues in the CDR3. The germline V gene has CDR1 MNHEY and CDR2 SVGAGI. With 2 bases removed from V and 1 base from J, the gap between germline ends came to 8 bases. CDR3 residues: CASSYDVSNTEAFF. The CDR3, as DNA: TGTGCCAGCAGTTACGACGTCTCGAACACTGAAGCTTTCTTT.

The rearrangement uses TRBV11-2 and TRBJ2-1; the D is unclear. Germline-derived CDR1 and CDR2 are SGHAT and FQNNGV. The V gene lost 5 bases and the J gene lost 8 bases, with 19 bases spanning the gap. The CDR3 loop spans 15 amino acids. CDR3: CASSPRNVEYDEQFF. The CDR3 coding sequence is TGTGCCAGCAGCCCTAGAAACGTGGAATACGATGAGCAGTTCTTC.

In this sample, this clonotype turned up once. This chain joins TRBV4-1 and TRBJ1-1, with 8 bases fitting TRBD1. The CDR3 has 15 residues. CDR1 is MGHRA, CDR2 YSYEKL, per germline. Unmatched junction bases numbered 9, after V lost 1 base and J lost 8 bases. The CDR3 spells CASSQGSGQGAEAFF. CDR3 nucleotides: TGCGCCAGCAGCCAAGGATCAGGACAGGGCGCCGAAGCTTTCTTT.